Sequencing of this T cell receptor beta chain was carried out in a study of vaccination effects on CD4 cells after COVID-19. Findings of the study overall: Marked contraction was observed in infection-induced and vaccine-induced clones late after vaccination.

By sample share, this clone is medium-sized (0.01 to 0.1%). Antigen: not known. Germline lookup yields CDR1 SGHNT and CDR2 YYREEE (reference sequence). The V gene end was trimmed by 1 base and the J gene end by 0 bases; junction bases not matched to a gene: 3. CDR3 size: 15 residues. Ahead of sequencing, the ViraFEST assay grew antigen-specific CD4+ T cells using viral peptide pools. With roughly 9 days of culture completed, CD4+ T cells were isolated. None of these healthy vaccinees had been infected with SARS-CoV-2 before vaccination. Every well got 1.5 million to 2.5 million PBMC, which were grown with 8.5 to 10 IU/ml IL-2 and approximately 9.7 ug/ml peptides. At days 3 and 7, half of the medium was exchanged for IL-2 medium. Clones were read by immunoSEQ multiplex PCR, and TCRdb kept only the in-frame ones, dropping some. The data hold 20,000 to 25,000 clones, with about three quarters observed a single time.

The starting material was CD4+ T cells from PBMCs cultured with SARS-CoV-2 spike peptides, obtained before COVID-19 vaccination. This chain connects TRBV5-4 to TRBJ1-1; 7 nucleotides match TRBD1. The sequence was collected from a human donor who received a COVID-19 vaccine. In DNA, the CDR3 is TGTGCCAGCAGCTTGCGGACAGGCCTGAACACTGAAGCTTTCTTT. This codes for CASSLRTGLNTEAFF.